These 9 T cell receptor beta chains were sequenced from one sample in a study of T cells in Graves' hyperthyroidism and ophthalmopathy. From RNA transcripts, TCR beta CDR3 regions were amplified. During a first-round RT-PCR of the TCR CDR3, the HTBI primer set was used. MiXCR, run by TCRdb on the multiplex PCR reads, gives a single entry per CDR3 protein. Here the sample spans some 620,000 distinct CDR3 sequences, about 17% being singletons. Sample: blood. The receptors stem from a woman in her 30s with Graves' hyperthyroidism.

There are many counts of this clonotype. The gene calls are TRBV27 and TRBJ2-5; a possible D gene is TRBD2 (5 bases). Germline V gene data show CDR1 as MNHEY and CDR2 as SMNVEV (reference sequence). V dropped 6 bases and J dropped 1 base, with 12 bases sitting between them. The CDR3 spans 14 residues. The CDR3 is CASRVAGRQETQYF. CDR3 DNA: TGTGCCAGCAGGGTCGCGGGTCGCCAAGAGACCCAGTACTTC.

This clonotype was detected ten times or more. The rearrangement uses TRBV28 and TRBJ2-1; perhaps TRBD2 as D (6 bases). Germline CDR1 MDHEN, CDR2 SYDVKM. The CDR3 runs to 16 residues. V was trimmed by 4 bases and J by 4 bases, leaving 17 bases between them. DNA of the CDR3: TGTGCCAGCAGTTCCCCCTGGGAGGTCCCTTACAATGAGCAGTTCTTC. It yields the protein CASSSPWEVPYNEQFF.

This clonotype was counted at least ten times. A much larger clonotype is one base distant, so this may be a read error. The chain joins TRBV7-6 to TRBJ2-3, with 10 bases identical to TRBD2. The CDR3 consists of 16 residues. Per the germline V gene, CDR1 is SGHVS and CDR2 is FNYEAQ. V lost 1 base, J lost 2 bases, and 3 bases stayed unmatched. CDR3 sequence: CASSLVAGGYTDTQYF. The CDR3 bases are TGTGCCAGCAGCTTAGTAGCGGGAGGATACACAGATACGCAGTATTTT.

This clonotype was counted ten times or more. The rearrangement uses TRBV28 and TRBJ1-5; D ambiguous. V lost 5 bases and J lost 11, with 19 bases in between. The CDR3 spans 14 residues. CDR1 and CDR2 from the germline V gene are MDHEN and SYDVKM. The CDR3 region is CASSPRKLGKAQHF. The CDR3 DNA follows: TGTGCCAGCAGTCCGCGGAAACTAGGGAAGGCCCAGCATTTT.

This clonotype was detected ten times or more. V usage is TRBV3-1 and J usage is TRBJ1-2; tentatively, D is TRBD1 (5 bases). The CDR3 has 15 amino acids. Germline V gene lookup returns CDR1 LGHDT and CDR2 YNNKEL (reference sequence). V was cut by 0 bases and J by 8 bases, with 16 bases left in between. The DNA of the CDR3 is TGTGCCAGCAGCCAAGACTCAGGGTTAGTATCCGGCTACACCTTC. Amino acid sequence: CASSQDSGLVSGYTF.

This clonotype was detected many times. The V call is TRBV11-2, the J call TRBJ2-1; D might be TRBD2 (6 bases). The V and J ends lost 5 bases and 3 bases respectively, with 17 bases between them. Germline lookup yields CDR1 SGHAT and CDR2 FQNNGV. The CDR3 spans 16 residues. As DNA, the CDR3 is TGTGCCAGCAGCCGCGGGGCGGGAACAGGCTACAATGAGCAGTTCTTC. It encodes CASSRGAGTGYNEQFF.

This clonotype has at least ten counts. This chain links TRBV28 with TRBJ2-5, with TRBD2 matching 9 bases. V lost 3 bases to trimming and J lost 4 bases; unmatched junction nucleotides: 6. The CDR3 has 15 residues. Per germline, CDR1 MDHEN and CDR2 SYDVKM. The chain's CDR3 is CASSLLSGGVETQYF. Here the CDR3 DNA reads TGTGCCAGCAGTTTGCTTAGCGGGGGAGTAGAGACCCAGTACTTC.

This clonotype was found a few times. The chain is built from TRBV19 and TRBJ1-6, with D perhaps matching TRBD1 (6 bases). The germline V gene has CDR1 LNHDA and CDR2 SQIVND (reference sequence). V lost 10 bases to trimming and J lost 9 bases, with 16 bases between them. This CDR3 has 13 amino acids. CDR3 in DNA: TGTGCCACTAAAGGGGGAGCAAGTTCACCCCTCCACTTT. This sequence encodes CATKGGASSPLHF.

V gene TRBV2 combines with J gene TRBJ1-1, with unresolved D. There are 13 residues in the CDR3. V was shortened by 6 bases and J by 5 bases, with 13 bases between the two germline ends. Germline V lookup: CDR1 SNHLY, CDR2 FYNNEI. The CDR3 sequence is CASRYSGRTEAFF. In nucleotides, the CDR3 is TGTGCCAGCAGATACTCTGGGAGGACTGAAGCTTTCTTT.